The 32 T cell receptor beta chains below were found in one sample sequenced in a study of tumor-infiltrating lymphocytes in primary liver carcinoma listed by TCRdb under 2017. The reads were generated on an Illumina HiSeq 2500. Using a constant-region primer and ProtoScript II reverse transcriptase, TCRbeta-specific cDNA was reverse-transcribed from 500 to 650 ng total RNA. Construction of the TCRbeta libraries relied on three nested rounds of multiplex PCR, following a slightly modified ARM-PCR procedure. Each of the first two PCR rounds ran for roughly 9 cycles and used multiplex TRBV1-TRBV30 forward primers together with a Cbeta reverse primer. TCRdb trimmed the raw reads at Q25, called clones with MiXCR and kept productive beta chains. Rows with a matching CDR3 protein are joined into one entry that keeps the most common DNA and genes. Across this sample there are around 99,000 distinct CDR3 sequences, with just over 65% seen only once. The ten most abundant clones make up around 26% of the sample.

Without any cell sorting, total RNA and DNA were extracted together from approximately 20-30 mg of bulk tissue using the AllPrep DNA/RNA mini kit. Sequenced material: tumor-adjacent normal liver tissue. All receptors come from a man aged 40-49 years with primary liver carcinoma and hepatitis B virus infection.

The gene calls are TRBV25-1 and TRBJ2-7; possibly TRBD1 for D (5 bases). This CDR3 has 15 residues. Between the trimmed V and J ends, which lost 6 bases and 9 bases, there was a span of 24 bases. Germline CDR1 MGHDK, CDR2 SYGVNS. In DNA form, the CDR3 reads TGTGCCAGCAGCCAAACGACCGCACGTCAAAGGGGGCAGTACTTC. Translated, it gives CASSQTTARQRGQYF.

On this clonotype itself: Mismatch with germline at one junction end may stem from a read error. J is TRBJ2-7 and V is TRBV7-8, with 7 bases that match TRBD2. Germline V gene data show CDR1 as SGHVS and CDR2 as FQNEAQ. CDR3 size: 15 residues. Written as DNA, the CDR3 is TGTGCCAGCAGTTTAGTGTGCCAGCGGGGCCACGAGCAGTACTTC. Translation: CASSLVCQRGHEQYF.

The CDR3 sequence is CARKDRGYEQYF. CDR3 nucleotide sequence: TGTGCCAGGAAGGACAGAGGTTACGAGCAGTACTTC. The chain employs TRBV2 and TRBJ2-7, with D perhaps TRBD1 (6 bases). The germline gives CDR1 SNHLY, CDR2 FYNNEI. With 9 bases removed from V and 4 bases from J, the gap between germline ends came to 13 bases. CDR3 length: 12 residues.

About this clonotype itself: A much larger clone sits a single nucleotide away, making a read error possible. V gene TRBV10-3 combines with J gene TRBJ2-3; 14 bases agree with TRBD2. Germline CDR1 ENHRY, CDR2 SYGVKD. The junction had 4 bases not matched to a gene; V was cut back by 11 bases and J by 6 bases. This CDR3 spans 13 amino acids. CDR3 protein: CAPRTSGRDTQYF. Here the CDR3 DNA reads TGTGCCCCCCGGACTAGCGGGAGGGATACGCAGTATTTT.

Remarks on this clonotype: This clone may be a read error of a much larger clone one base away. The chain joins TRBV6-6 to TRBJ2-5; the D gene is possibly TRBD2 (7 bases). This CDR3 spans 16 amino acids. Germline V gives CDR1 MNHNY, CDR2 SVGAGI (reference sequence). V was cut by 8 bases and J by 2 bases, with 21 bases left in between. CDR3 loop: CASVGGRAIGQETQYF. The CDR3, as DNA: TGTGCCAGCGTAGGGGGGAGGGCCATAGGGCAAGAGACCCAGTACTTC.

This clonotype was picked up many times. The rearrangement links TRBV5-4 to TRBJ2-7; TRBD1 is a possible D gene (6 bases). Germline assignment: CDR1 SGHNT and CDR2 YYREEE (reference sequence). With 4 bases removed from V and 0 bases from J, the gap between germline ends came to 11 bases. This CDR3 is 14 amino acids long. DNA of the CDR3: TGTGCCAGCAGCGCAACAGGGTCCTCCTACGAGCAGTACTTC. It codes for CASSATGSSYEQYF.

On this clonotype: An end of the junction differs from the germline gene, which may be a read error. The rearrangement uses TRBV6-2 or TRBV6-3 and TRBJ2-1, with D hard to call. The CDR3 contains 19 residues. Germline V CDR1 and CDR2: MNHEY, SVGEGT. CDR3 protein: CAGCLAARRARSSYNQQFF. The CDR3 DNA is TGTGCCGGATGCTTAGCTGCGCGACGGGCGAGGAGCTCCTACAATCAGCAGTTCTTC.

This clonotype appeared once. Relative to the germline gene, one junction end is altered; a read error may explain this. The rearrangement links TRBV11-2 to TRBJ2-1; 8 nucleotides align to TRBD2. The CDR3 consists of 15 residues. CDR1 is SGHAT and CDR2 is FQNNGV in the germline V gene. The CDR3 region has the DNA TGTGCCAGCGGCCCCGAGAGCGGGAGCGCTAATGAACAGTTCTTC. Protein sequence: CASGPESGSANEQFF.

Remarks on this clonotype: Lacking the conserved final phenylalanine or tryptophan, this CDR3 likely reflects a read error. The chain combines TRBV11-2 with TRBJ2-7; D unresolved. The CDR3 sequence is 15 residues long. V lost 0 bases and J 7 bases, leaving 16 bases between the germline ends. Germline-derived CDR1 and CDR2 are SGHAT and FQNNGV. For the CDR3, the DNA is TGTGCCAGCAGCTTAGATCGTTACTCTACTTATGAGCAGTACCTC. Protein product: CASSLDRYSTYEQYL.

In this sample, this clonotype turned up a few times. The V and J genes are TRBV5-1 and TRBJ2-5; 10 positions match TRBD2. The ends lost 4 bases at V and 1 base at J; junction bases unmatched: 7. This CDR3 is 16 amino acids long. From germline, CDR1 is SGHRS and CDR2 YFSETQ. The CDR3 coding sequence is TGCGCCAGCAGCCAGTGGGCTAGCGGGAGCCAAGAGACCCAGTACTTC. Its protein product is CASSQWASGSQETQYF.

This clonotype has ten or more counts. The chain combines TRBV12-3 or TRBV12-4 with TRBJ1-3, with 9 bases fitting TRBD1. There are 15 residues in the CDR3. The V and J ends lost 4 bases and 4 bases, in that order; junction bases with no gene match: 5. In DNA form, the CDR3 reads TGTGCCAGCAGTTCACAGGGGGCGAGAGGAAACACCATATATTTT. This gives the protein CASSSQGARGNTIYF.

As to this clonotype: An end of the junction differs from the germline gene, which may be a read error. The gene calls are TRBV11-3 and TRBJ2-1; 7 bases are a match to TRBD2. Germline values: CDR1 SGHNT, CDR2 YENEEA. The CDR3 has 13 amino acids. CDR3 bases: TGTGGCAGCCCGCTCCTGGGGGGGAATGAGCAGTTCTTC. It is translated as CGSPLLGGNEQFF.

This clonotype was counted a single time. This chain uses TRBV29-1 with TRBJ2-2, with TRBD1 matching 7 bases. The CDR3 consists of 14 residues. The trim removed 6 bases at V and 4 bases at J, leaving 8 bases unmatched. Germline assignment: CDR1 SQVTM and CDR2 ANQGSEA. DNA of the CDR3: TGCAGCGTCGGGACAGCATCGAGCACCGGGGAGCTGTTTTTT. Its translation: CSVGTASSTGELFF.

A remark on this clonotype: Germline is not matched at one junction end, which may reflect a read error. The V gene is TRBV6-6, the J gene TRBJ2-7, with TRBD2 as a possible D gene (5 bases). Germline values: CDR1 MNHNY, CDR2 SVGAGI (reference sequence). The CDR3 is 16 residues long. DNA of the CDR3: TGTGCCAGCAGTTCCCTCACTAGTGGGGATCCCTACGTGCAGTACTTC. Residues: CASSSLTSGDPYVQYF.

Comments on this clonotype: Possible read error: a much larger clone is one base away. Here the CDR3 reads CASSLDGLLRGEQYF. The DNA for the CDR3 is TGTGCCAGCAGCTTGGACGGGCTTCTTCGCGGCGAGCAGTACTTC. The chain links TRBV5-6 to TRBJ2-7, with D uncertain. The V gene's germline CDR1 is SGHDT and CDR2 YYEEEE. V shed 0 bases and J shed 6 bases, with 16 bases lying between them. The length of the CDR3 is 15 residues.

A word on this clonotype: This likely comes from a read error, as the CDR3 has no conserved phenylalanine or tryptophan at its end. The limits of the CDR3 on the DNA are not certain, so only TCRdb's listed CDR3 is given. The V and J genes are TRBV6-1 and TRBJ2-3. Germline values: CDR1 MNHNS, CDR2 SASEGT. Both ends counted, the CDR3 spans 14 residues. The CDR3 loop reads CASRWVEDTDTRYL.

The chain couples TRBV7-8 to TRBJ1-2; D perhaps matches TRBD1 (6 bases). The germline gives CDR1 SGHVS, CDR2 FQNEAQ. The CDR3 consists of 15 residues. V dropped 7 bases and J dropped 3 bases, with 18 bases sitting between them. CDR3 protein: CASTWWTENHYGYTF. The CDR3, as DNA: TGTGCCAGCACCTGGTGGACAGAGAACCACTATGGCTACACCTTC.

For this clonotype: The junction does not match germline at one end; this may be a read error. V usage is TRBV11-2 and J usage is TRBJ2-7, with unresolved D. Germline CDR1 and CDR2: SGHAT and FQNNGV. There are 15 residues in the CDR3. CDR3 sequence: CPSSSSWVGSYKQYF. CDR3 sequence (DNA): TGTCCCAGCAGCTCGAGCTGGGTCGGTTCCTACAAGCAGTACTTC.

About this clonotype itself: No DNA is shown, since the ends of the CDR3 on it are uncertain; the CDR3 is the one TCRdb lists. The CDR3 sequence is CASSWGIGNPDGFF. The chain is built from TRBV5-1 and TRBJ1-1. The germline gives CDR1 SGHRS, CDR2 YFSETQ. The CDR3 sequence runs 14 residues, both termini included.

The chain links TRBV11-2 to TRBJ2-1; possible D gene TRBD2, 5 bases. CDR1 is SGHAT, CDR2 FQNNGV, per germline. Trimming took 7 bases from V and 0 from J, leaving 25 bases between them. The CDR3 is 19 amino acids. CDR3 loop: CASNQWPQRTPGSYNEQFF. The DNA for the CDR3 is TGTGCCAGCAACCAATGGCCCCAGCGGACCCCGGGCTCCTACAATGAGCAGTTCTTC.

The chain carries TRBV29-1 and TRBJ2-7; 12 bases fit TRBD2. The germline V gene encodes CDR1 SQVTM and CDR2 ANQGSEA. The CDR3 has 14 residues. Trimming cost V 7 bases and J 7 bases; bases outside gene matches: 11. DNA for the CDR3: TGCAGCGCACGGACGGGACTAGCGGGCGCGGAGCAGTACTTC. It encodes CSARTGLAGAEQYF.

Points on this clonotype: This may be a read error, as it is one base from a much larger clone. The rearrangement joins TRBV7-8 to TRBJ2-1; 10 bases are shared with TRBD2. This CDR3 is built from 15 residues. Germline-derived CDR1 and CDR2 are SGHVS and FQNEAQ. CDR3: CANSLALAGVHEQFF. The CDR3 DNA is TGTGCCAACAGCTTAGCGCTAGCGGGAGTACATGAGCAGTTCTTC.

By share, this clonotype counts as medium-sized. Compared with germline, one end of the junction differs, possibly owing to a read error. This chain connects TRBV11-3 to TRBJ2-7; 10 nucleotides line up with TRBD1. CDR1 is SGHNT, CDR2 YENEEA, per germline. The CDR3 contains 14 residues. The CDR3 here is CASSYRPGQGRWDF. Here the CDR3 DNA reads TGTGCCAGCAGCTACCGTCCGGGACAGGGGCGGTGGGACTTC. Based on the CDR3 plus reference TRBV11-3 and TRBJ2-7, the full variable domain is EAGVVQSPRYKIIEKKQPVAFWCNPISGHNTLYWYLQNLGQGPELLIRYENEEAVDDSQLPKDRFSAERLKGVDSTLKIQPAELGDSAVYLCASSYRPGQGRWDFGPGTRLTVT.

A note on this clonotype: No conserved phenylalanine or tryptophan ends this CDR3, so it is likely a read error. The chain couples TRBV12-3 or TRBV12-4 to TRBJ2-1, with D perhaps TRBD2 (6 bases). The CDR3 extends over 17 amino acids. With 6 bases removed from V and 2 bases from J, the gap between germline ends came to 20 bases. The CDR3 nucleotides read TGTGCCAGCAGCTCGGTAAATCGGGAGCGGCCCTACAATGAGCAGTTCCTC. It yields the protein CASSSVNRERPYNEQFL.

Details on this clonotype: A much larger clone is a single base away; this may be a read error. The rearrangement joins TRBV7-8 to TRBJ2-2, with 9 bases identical to TRBD1. Per the germline V gene, CDR1 is SGHVS and CDR2 is FQNEAQ. The CDR3 totals 19 residues. The CDR3 sequence: CVSSSRSVGQGPSTGELFF. The CDR3 DNA reads as TGTGTCAGCAGCTCCCGATCCGTTGGACAGGGGCCAAGCACCGGGGAGCTGTTTTTT.

This clonotype was seen more than once but under ten times. Since a much larger clone is just one base distant, this may be a read error. J is TRBJ2-5 and V is TRBV6-6, with D possibly matching TRBD1 (6 bases). Germline lookup yields CDR1 MNHNY and CDR2 SVGAGI (reference sequence). The CDR3 spans 14 residues. The CDR3 is CANSYIRGTETQYF. Here the CDR3 DNA reads TGTGCCAACAGTTATATCAGGGGTACAGAGACCCAGTACTTC.

In the case of this clonotype: A much larger clone differs from this one at a single base, so this may be a read error. The genes are TRBV5-4 and TRBJ2-1; possibly TRBD2 for D (5 bases). The CDR3 sequence is 15 residues long. The germline V gene encodes CDR1 SGHNT and CDR2 YYREEE (reference sequence). V lost 2 bases to trimming and J lost 4 bases, with 13 bases between them. The CDR3 nucleotides are TGTGCCAGCAGCTTCTCAGGAGGACCTTACAATGAGCAGTTCTTC. Protein product: CASSFSGGPYNEQFF.

Details on this clonotype: This CDR3 is missing its conserved last phenylalanine or tryptophan, likely due to a read error. The rearrangement joins TRBV6-1 to TRBJ2-1, with D tentatively TRBD1 (5 bases). V lost 9 bases to trimming and J lost 0 bases, with 15 bases between them. This CDR3 contains 15 residues. Germline V gene data show CDR1 as MNHNS and CDR2 as SASEGT. Here the CDR3 reads CARSPLQGSYNEQFL. As DNA, the CDR3 is TGTGCCAGAAGTCCTCTTCAGGGCTCCTACAATGAGCAGTTCTTA.

A note on this clonotype: The junction differs from germline at one of its ends, possibly a read error. The V and J genes are TRBV5-5 and TRBJ1-1, with D maybe TRBD1 (5 bases). Germline CDR1 and CDR2: SGHKS and YYEKEE (reference sequence). This CDR3 comprises 13 residues. The CDR3 nucleotides read TGTGCCAGCAGCTTCAAGGGGAACACTGAAGCTTACTTT. Its protein is CASSFKGNTEAYF.

In its sample, this clonotype was seen many times. V usage is TRBV6-1 and J usage is TRBJ1-5, with a possible D match to TRBD1 (6 bases). Germline V gene lookup returns CDR1 MNHNS and CDR2 SASEGT. The CDR3 runs 15 residues. V lost 7 bases to trimming and J lost 0 bases, with 13 bases between them. The CDR3 DNA sequence: TGTGCCAGCACGCTCGGGACACCTAGCAATCAGCCCCAGCATTTT. Amino acids: CASTLGTPSNQPQHF.

This clonotype was observed at least ten times. The V call is TRBV28, the J call TRBJ2-4; D not resolved. The V gene lost 2 bases and the J gene lost 0 bases, with 11 bases spanning the gap. CDR1 MDHEN and CDR2 SYDVKM come from the germline V gene. This CDR3 region has 16 residues. CDR3 amino acids: CASSLASGLAKNIQYF. For the CDR3, the DNA is TGTGCCAGCAGTTTAGCTTCCGGGCTAGCCAAAAACATTCAGTACTTC.

Comments on this clonotype: Compared with germline, one end of the junction differs, possibly owing to a read error. The chain recombines TRBV11-2 with TRBJ2-5; 7 bases agree with TRBD1. The CDR3 totals 13 residues. Germline V lookup: CDR1 SGHAT, CDR2 FQNNGV. In nucleotides, the CDR3 is TGTGTCAGCAGTTTAGACAGGGACGAGACCCAGTACTTC. It is translated as CVSSLDRDETQYF. Filled out from reference TRBV11-2 and TRBJ2-5, the complete variable domain reads EAGVAQSPRYKIIEKRQSVAFWCNPISGHATLYWYQQILGQGPKLLIQFQNNGVVDDSQLPKDRFSAERLKGVDSTLKIQPAKLEDSAVYLCVSSLDRDETQYFGPGTRLLVL.